Only a few counts were recorded for the clone carrying this T cell receptor beta chain. Its antigen is currently unknown. This sample was included in a study of identical twins. V dropped 6 bases and J dropped 2 bases, with 14 bases sitting between them. The germline V gene encodes CDR1 SGHRS and CDR2 YFSETQ. The CDR3 length is 14 residues. Study-level findings and limits: Insertions ran lower in abundant cord blood beta clonotypes, though not in memory repertoires. Recombination models fit unrelated individuals' TCR alpha sharing but underestimated twins'. Without tracking the same donors, conclusions rested on cross-sectional statistical analysis.

Template switching, a step in the protocol, added a universal primer site, and cDNA carried unique molecular identifiers. Each CDR3 protein gets one entry after TCRdb re-called the 5' RACE reads with MiXCR. The sample carries about 250,000 distinct CDR3 sequences, over 12% recorded once. The sequenced sample was memory (CD45RO+) T cells sorted from blood. This clonotype was obtained from a woman younger than 30 in good health. The genes are TRBV5-1 and TRBJ2-5; tentatively, D is TRBD2 (6 bases). The CDR3 DNA reads as TGCGCCAGCAAGTTGAACGCGGGACAAGAGACCCAGTACTTC. This translates into CASKLNAGQETQYF.